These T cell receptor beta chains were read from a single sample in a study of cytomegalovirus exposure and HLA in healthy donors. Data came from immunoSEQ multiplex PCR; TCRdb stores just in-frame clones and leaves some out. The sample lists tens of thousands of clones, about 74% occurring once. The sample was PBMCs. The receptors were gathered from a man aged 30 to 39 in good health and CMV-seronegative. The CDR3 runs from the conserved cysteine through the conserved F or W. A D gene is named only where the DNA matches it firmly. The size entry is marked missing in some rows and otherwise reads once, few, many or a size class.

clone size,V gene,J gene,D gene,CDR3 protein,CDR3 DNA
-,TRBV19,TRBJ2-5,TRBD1,CASSRDRGKTQYF,TGTGCCAGTAGTAGGGACAGAGGAAAGACCCAGTACTTC
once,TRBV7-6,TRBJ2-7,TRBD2,CASSRGLANYEQYF,TGTGCCAGCAGCCGGGGACTAGCGAACTACGAGCAGTACTTC
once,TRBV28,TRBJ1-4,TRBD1,CASSFEGQGAANEKLFF,TGTGCCAGCAGTTTCGAGGGACAGGGGGCAGCTAATGAAAAACTGTTTTTT
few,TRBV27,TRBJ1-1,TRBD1,CASSSQGAVRTEAFF,TGTGCCAGCAGTTCCCAGGGGGCGGTACGCACTGAAGCTTTCTTT
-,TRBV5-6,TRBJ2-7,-,CASSLYRTPYEQYF,TGTGCCAGCAGCTTGTATAGGACTCCGTACGAGCAGTACTTC
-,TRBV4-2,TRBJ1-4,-,CASSQGRVGEKLFF,TGTGCCAGCAGCCAAGGCAGGGTCGGTGAAAAACTGTTTTTT
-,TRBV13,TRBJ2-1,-,CASSLSGYNEQFF,TGTGCCAGCAGCTTAAGCGGATACAATGAGCAGTTCTTC
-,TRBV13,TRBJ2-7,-,CASSLRTADYEQYF,TGTGCCAGCTCGCTCAGGACAGCCGACTACGAGCAGTACTTC
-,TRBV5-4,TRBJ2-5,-,CASSSDREGRETQYF,TGTGCCAGCAGCTCGGACAGGGAGGGTAGAGAGACCCAGTACTTC
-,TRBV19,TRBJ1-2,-,CASEGRGQGYTF,TGTGCCAGTGAAGGGAGGGGCCAAGGCTACACCTTC